Given below is one T cell receptor (beta chain) in context. This sample was included in a study of blood T cell repertoires in COVID-19. In the study overall: COVID-19 samples collected from the United States, Italy and Spain covered acute and convalescent phases. From T cells, B-cell-depleted T cells, or PBMCs came the material, which was cDNA or gDNA.

This CDR3 region has 12 residues. Unmatched junction bases numbered 5, after V lost 3 bases and J lost 10 bases. From germline, CDR1 is SGHRS and CDR2 YFSETQ. Authors' methods: Scientists estimated how many nucleated cells there were by amplifying reference gene primers. The table came from immunoSEQ multiplex PCR; TCRdb's copy has only in-frame clones and leaves some out. V, J and clone size derive from that table, while D and trimming were established from the DNA sequence. The repertoire holds 220,000 or so clones, with 75% to 90% as singletons. The participants were between roughly 18 and 89 years old and came from roughly 24 US areas.

The TCR was taken from a woman aged 18-29 years in a cohort exposed to, infected with or recovered from COVID-19 (not recorded which). V is TRBV5-1 and J is TRBJ2-5; 8 nucleotides line up with TRBD1. Sample: PBMCs or T cells enriched from blood (not recorded which). CDR3 amino acids: CASSSTGEDQYF. CDR3 DNA: TGCGCCAGCAGCTCGACAGGGGAGGACCAGTACTTC.